This T cell receptor (beta chain) was recovered during a study of Ad26.COV2.S vaccination and SARS-CoV-2 variants. Repertoires were generated with immunoSEQ multiplex PCR, while TCRdb's copy carries only in-frame clones and drops some. The sample yields roughly 390,000 clones, about 85% seen once. Treatment defined: about 20 received Ad26.COV2.S at low or high dose, single or two shots; 5 received placebo; per-sample allocation not given. Samples were taken on day 63 after the first vaccine or placebo injection. V gave up 5 bases and J gave up 8 bases; unmatched junction bases: 13. The V gene's germline CDR1 is MNHEY and CDR2 SVGEGT. The CDR3 length is 15 residues.

V is TRBV6-2 or TRBV6-3 and J is TRBJ2-3; 7 nucleotides align to TRBD1. This sequence was found in a person aged 18 to 59 who received the Ad26.COV2.S COVID-19 vaccine or a placebo. The sequences come from peripheral blood, collected in a trial of Ad26.COV2.S vaccine versus placebo. The CDR3 region has the DNA TGTGCCAGCAGTAACGGACAGGACGCCCGAGGTACGCAGTATTTT. Encoded protein: CASSNGQDARGTQYF.